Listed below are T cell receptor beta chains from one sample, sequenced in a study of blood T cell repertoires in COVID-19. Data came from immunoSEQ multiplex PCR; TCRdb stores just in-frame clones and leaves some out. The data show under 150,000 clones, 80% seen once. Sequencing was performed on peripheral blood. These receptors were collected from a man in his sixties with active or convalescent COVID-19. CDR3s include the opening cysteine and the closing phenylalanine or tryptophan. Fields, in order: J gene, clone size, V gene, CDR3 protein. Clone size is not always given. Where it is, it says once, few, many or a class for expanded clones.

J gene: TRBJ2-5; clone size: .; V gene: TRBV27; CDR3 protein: CASSFRGQETQYF
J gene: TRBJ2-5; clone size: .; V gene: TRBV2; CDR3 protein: CASSGQAQETQYF
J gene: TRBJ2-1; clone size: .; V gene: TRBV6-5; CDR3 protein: CAGTSGNNEQFF
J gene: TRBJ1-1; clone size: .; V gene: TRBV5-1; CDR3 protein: CASSERDRGNTEAFF
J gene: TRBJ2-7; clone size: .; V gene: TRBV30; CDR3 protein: CASRSAHEQYF
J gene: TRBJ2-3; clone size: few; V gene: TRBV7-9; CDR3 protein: CASSRQGSTDTQYF
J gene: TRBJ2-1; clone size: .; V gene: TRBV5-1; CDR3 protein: CASSARGRDEQFF
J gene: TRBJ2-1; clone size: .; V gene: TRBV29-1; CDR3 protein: CSVDAASYNEQFF
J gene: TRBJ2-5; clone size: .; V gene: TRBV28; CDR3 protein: CASSFRRGLETQYF
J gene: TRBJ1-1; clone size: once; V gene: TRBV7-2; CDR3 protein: CASSLINRNTEAFF
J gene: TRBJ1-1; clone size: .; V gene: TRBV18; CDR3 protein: CASSPRRVGTEAFF
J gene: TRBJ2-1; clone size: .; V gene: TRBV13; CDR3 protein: CASSLRQGNEQFF
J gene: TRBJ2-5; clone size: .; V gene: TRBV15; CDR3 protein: CATSGTGSQETQYF
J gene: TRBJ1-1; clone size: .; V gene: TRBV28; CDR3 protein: CASSLLADNTEAFF
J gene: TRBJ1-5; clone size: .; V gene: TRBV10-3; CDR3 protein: CAISDPSMARAPNQPQHF
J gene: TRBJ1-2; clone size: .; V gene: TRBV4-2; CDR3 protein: CASSQDVFGRGNGYTF
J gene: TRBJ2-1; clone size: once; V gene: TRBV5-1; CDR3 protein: CASSSRPSSYNEQFF
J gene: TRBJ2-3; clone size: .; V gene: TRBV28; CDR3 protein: CASSFGRVGTDTQYF
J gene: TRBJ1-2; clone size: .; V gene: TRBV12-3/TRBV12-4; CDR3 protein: CASSPSSYGYTF
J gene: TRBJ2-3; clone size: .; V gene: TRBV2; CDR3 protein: CASSFDGYTDTQYF
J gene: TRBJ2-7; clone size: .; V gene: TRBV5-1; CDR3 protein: CASSPDSLYEQYF
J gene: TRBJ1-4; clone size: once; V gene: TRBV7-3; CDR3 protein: CASSLLGRGGEKLFF
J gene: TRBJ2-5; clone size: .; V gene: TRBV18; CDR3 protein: CASSQGVEETQYF
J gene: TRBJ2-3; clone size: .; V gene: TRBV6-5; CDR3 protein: CASSYDGTGTDTQYF
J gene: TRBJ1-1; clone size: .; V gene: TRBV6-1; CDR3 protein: CASSEAGATEAFF
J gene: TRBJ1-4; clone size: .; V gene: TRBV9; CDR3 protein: CASSGRDSYEKLFF
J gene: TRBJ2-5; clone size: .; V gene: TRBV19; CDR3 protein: CASSTGVPLRETQYF
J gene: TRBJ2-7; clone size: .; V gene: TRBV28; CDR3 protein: CASSSTGQGRYEQYF
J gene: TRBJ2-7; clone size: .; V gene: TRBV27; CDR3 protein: CASSSWTSGRSAEQYF
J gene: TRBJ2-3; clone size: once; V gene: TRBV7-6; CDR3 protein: CASSLGGTSTDTQYF
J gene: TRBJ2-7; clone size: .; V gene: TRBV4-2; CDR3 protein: CASSQAGLTYEQYF
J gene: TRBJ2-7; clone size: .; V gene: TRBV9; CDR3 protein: CASSVDPSSYEQYF
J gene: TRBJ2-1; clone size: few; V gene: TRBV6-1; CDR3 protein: CASIEAYGTGIYNEQFF
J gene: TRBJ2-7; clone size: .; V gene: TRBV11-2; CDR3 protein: CASSLVGQQAYEQYF
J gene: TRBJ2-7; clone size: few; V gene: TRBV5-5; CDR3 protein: CASSLDIRPYEQYF
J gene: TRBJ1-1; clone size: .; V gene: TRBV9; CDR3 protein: CASSLSVGGARTEAFF
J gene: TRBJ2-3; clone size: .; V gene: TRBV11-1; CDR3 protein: CASSATSGRSTDTQYF
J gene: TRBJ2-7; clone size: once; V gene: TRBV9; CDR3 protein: CASSETPGGQGVDEQYF
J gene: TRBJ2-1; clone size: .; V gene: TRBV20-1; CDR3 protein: CSATYDNEQFF
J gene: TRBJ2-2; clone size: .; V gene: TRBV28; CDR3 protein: CASSLAGAEGDGELFF
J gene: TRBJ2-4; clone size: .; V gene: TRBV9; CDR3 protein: CASSARTGDGQYF
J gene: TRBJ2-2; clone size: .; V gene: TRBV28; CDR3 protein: CASSLDRGVTGELFF
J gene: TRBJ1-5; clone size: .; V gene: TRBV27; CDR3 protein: CASSSLQGAEGNQPQHF
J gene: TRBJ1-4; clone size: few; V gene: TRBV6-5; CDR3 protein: CASNAGRENEKLFF
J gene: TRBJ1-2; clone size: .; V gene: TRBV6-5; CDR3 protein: CASSTHRDGGYTF
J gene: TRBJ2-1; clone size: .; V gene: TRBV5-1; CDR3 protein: CASSLLAGMDGEQFF